These 11 T cell receptor beta chains were sequenced from one sample in a study of monozygotic twins with inflammatory bowel disease. TCRdb reanalyzed the 5' RACE reads and collapses them to one entry per CDR3 protein, without DNA. Its listing shows approximately 400,000 distinct CDR3 sequences. The sample was blood. The receptors shown here come from a human donor with ulcerative colitis or Crohn's disease, or a healthy co-twin of an affected twin (not recorded which).

The chain has TRBV5-5 and TRBJ1-1. CDR1 and CDR2 (germline): SGHKS, YYEKEE (reference sequence). This CDR3 has 14 amino acids. This chain's CDR3 is CASSLWSSNTEAFF. Filled out from reference TRBV5-5 and TRBJ1-1, the complete variable domain reads DAGVTQSPTHLIKTRGQQVTLRCSPISGHKSVSWYQQVLGQGPQFIFQYYEKEERGRGNFPDRFSARQFPNYSSELNVNALLLGDSALYLCASSLWSSNTEAFFGQGTRLTVV.

The chain joins TRBV10-3 to TRBJ2-1; checking the TCRdb D call of TRBD2 is not possible without DNA. This CDR3 contains 15 residues. In germline, CDR1 is ENHRY, CDR2 SYGVKD. The CDR3: CAISESLAGFNEQFF.

The J gene is TRBJ2-1, the V gene TRBV10-3; without DNA, the TCRdb call of TRBD1 cannot be checked. The CDR3 consists of 15 residues. In germline, CDR1 is ENHRY, CDR2 SYGVKD. CDR3 region: CAISVVQGSFSEQFF.

The V call is TRBV6-2 or TRBV6-3, the J call TRBJ2-2; the TCRdb D gene call, TRBD2, has no DNA to confirm it. Germline CDR1 reads MNHEY; CDR2 reads SVGEGT. The CDR3 totals 17 residues. The CDR3 spells CASSHPSGRPNTGELFF.

The V call is TRBV5-1, the J call TRBJ2-6; the D gene TCRdb calls, TRBD1, cannot be checked with no DNA. This CDR3 region has 16 residues. Germline V CDR1 and CDR2: SGHRS, YFSETQ. The CDR3 loop is CASSAGVSSGANVLTF.

The rearrangement links TRBV7-7 to TRBJ2-3; TCRdb's assignment of TRBD1 cannot be checked, as there is no DNA. Germline assignment: CDR1 SSHAT and CDR2 FNYEAQ (reference sequence). The CDR3 has 19 amino acids. The CDR3 sequence: CASSTLTPHRDRFTDTQYF. Complete variable domain (other parts from reference TRBV7-7 and TRBJ2-3): GAGVSQSPRYKVTKRGQDVTLRCDPISSHATLYWYQQALGQGPEFLTYFNYEAQPDKSGLPSDRFSAERPEGSISTLTIQRTEQRDSAMYRCASSTLTPHRDRFTDTQYFGPGTRLTVL.

The rearrangement uses TRBV6-1 and TRBJ2-1; TCRdb indicates TRBD2, and absent DNA this call remains unverified. This CDR3 is 17 amino acids long. Germline V gives CDR1 MNHNS, CDR2 SASEGT. Here the CDR3 reads CASSEMGLANTYNEQFF.

The chain links TRBV7-2 to TRBJ2-4; TCRdb gives TRBD1 as the D gene, but with no DNA this cannot be confirmed. This CDR3 spans 14 amino acids. CDR1 SGHTA and CDR2 FQGNSA come from the germline V gene. This chain's CDR3 is CASSPQGALNIQYF.

V usage is TRBV2 and J usage is TRBJ1-1. The CDR3 has 13 residues. Germline values: CDR1 SNHLY, CDR2 FYNNEI. This chain's CDR3 is CAKTGTANTEAFF. The complete variable domain, with remaining parts taken from reference TRBV2 and TRBJ1-1, reads EPEVTQTPSHQVTQMGQEVILRCVPISNHLYFYWYRQILGQKVEFLVSFYNNEISEKSEIFDDQFSVERPDGSNFTLKIRSTKLEDSAMYFCAKTGTANTEAFFGQGTRLTVV.

This chain connects TRBV12-3 or TRBV12-4 to TRBJ1-2; TCRdb's assignment of TRBD1 cannot be checked, as there is no DNA. The length of the CDR3 is 16 residues. CDR3 in amino acids: CASSIPGRVANYGYTF.

This sequence joins TRBV29-1 and TRBJ2-5; TCRdb designates TRBD2, a call that cannot be tested without DNA. The length of the CDR3 is 12 residues. Germline values: CDR1 SQVTM, CDR2 ANQGSEA. The CDR3 region is CSVEGGAETQYF.